The T cell receptor beta chain described here comes from a study of blood T cell repertoires in COVID-19. Study summary: COVID-19 samples, acute and convalescent, were from the United States, Italy and Spain. From T cells, B-cell-depleted T cells, or PBMCs came the material, which was cDNA or gDNA.

This clone appeared once. Germline CDR1 reads SGHAT; CDR2 reads FQNNGV. Trimming left V 5 bases short and J 6 bases short, with 14 bases between. This CDR3 has 14 amino acids. Per the authors' pipeline: Nucleated cell number was recorded as an estimate derived from reference gene primer amplification. The method was immunoSEQ multiplex PCR; TCRdb's version includes in-frame clones alone and lacks a portion of them. Clone size and V and J calls were adopted from that table, with D and trimming inferred from the DNA. Of 100,000 to 150,000 clones listed, about 90% are singletons. The source material was peripheral blood. The chain combines TRBV11-2 with TRBJ2-1; D gene unclear. This TCR came from a woman aged 55 to 70 with acute or convalescent COVID-19. CDR3 DNA: TGTGCCAGCAGCCCCCGGCGGCCCCGCAATGAGCAGTTCTTC. This sequence encodes CASSPRRPRNEQFF.